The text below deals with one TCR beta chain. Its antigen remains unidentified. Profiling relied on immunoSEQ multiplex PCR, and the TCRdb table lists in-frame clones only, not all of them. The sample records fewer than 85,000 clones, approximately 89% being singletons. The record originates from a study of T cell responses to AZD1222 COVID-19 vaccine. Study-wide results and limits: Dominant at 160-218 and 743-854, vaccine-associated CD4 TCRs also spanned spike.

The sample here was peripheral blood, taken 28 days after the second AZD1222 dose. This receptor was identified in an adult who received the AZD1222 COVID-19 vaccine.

The CDR3 bases are TGTGCCAGTAGTATTAGTACAGGGCATCACCAAGAGACCCAGTACTTC. This gives the protein CASSISTGHHQETQYF. The genes are TRBV19 and TRBJ2-5; a possible D gene is TRBD1 (6 bases). Germline V lookup: CDR1 LNHDA, CDR2 SQIVND (reference sequence). The CDR3 is 16 amino acids. Trimming removed 3 bases at V and 0 bases at J, with 14 bases between.